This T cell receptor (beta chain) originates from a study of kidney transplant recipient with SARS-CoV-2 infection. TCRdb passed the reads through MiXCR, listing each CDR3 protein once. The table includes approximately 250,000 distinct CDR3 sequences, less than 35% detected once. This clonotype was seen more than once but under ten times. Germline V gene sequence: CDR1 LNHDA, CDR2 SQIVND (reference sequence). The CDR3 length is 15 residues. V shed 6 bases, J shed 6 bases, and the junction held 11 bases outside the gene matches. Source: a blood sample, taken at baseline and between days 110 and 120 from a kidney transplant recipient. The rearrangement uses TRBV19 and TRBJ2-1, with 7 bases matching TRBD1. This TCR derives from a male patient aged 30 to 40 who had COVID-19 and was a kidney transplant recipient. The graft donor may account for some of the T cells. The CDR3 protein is CASRGLTGFFNEQFF. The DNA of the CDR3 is TGTGCCAGTAGGGGATTGACAGGGTTCTTCAATGAGCAGTTCTTC.